The T cell receptor (beta chain) described here comes from a study of T cell responses to AZD1222 COVID-19 vaccine (dated by TCRdb to about 2021). Background for the entire study: AZD1222 recipients with second doses at about 4 weeks or about 12 weeks were pooled, because spike-specific TCR depth and breadth did not differ between schedules. TCR sequencing was performed for approximately 240 trial participants, of whom about 200 were given two doses of AZD1222 and around 26 were given two doses of MenACWY control vaccine. Trial participants were enrolled by age into 18-55, 56-69 and 70-plus year subgroups, with approximately 160, 26 and 62 TCR-sequenced participants respectively.

Study-wide findings and limitations: After two AZD1222 doses, both the breadth and the depth of spike-specific TCRs were significantly higher than at day 0 and than in MenACWY recipients. Nearly half of unique spike-specific TCRs reportedly recognized epitopes outside regions mutated in the B.1.351 and B.1.1.7 variants. Vaccine-associated CD4 TCRs spanned the whole spike protein, with dominant responses in regions 160-218 and 743-854. Participants were mostly white British, with more females than males. The authors suggested clonal diversity may have been underestimated. No day 14 peak-response samples were available, so repertoires were characterized only after the peak T cell response. Conclusions about previously exposed vaccinees were limited because only a handful of AZD1222 recipients were SARS-CoV-2 seropositive at baseline. In the small 56-69-year group, the increase in depth fell short of significance, most likely because of low power.

Read against the paper, the sample's time point label means: baseline before first vaccination. The vaccinee samples were drawn from two UK trials, COV001 and COV002, one of which was a single-blind randomized controlled phase 2/3 trial testing AZD1222 (ChAdOx1 nCoV-19) in healthy adults. Trial participant PBMC samples were collected at day 0 and day 28 after the second dose for TCRbeta chain sequencing. The CDR3 regions of human TCRbeta chains were analyzed by immunosequencing. Regarding the original processing steps: TCRs in the repertoires were compared against a reference library of SARS-CoV-2-specific TCRs that had been generated with the MIRA antigen-specificity platform. Breadth meant the fraction of unique TCRs that were SARS-CoV-2-associated, whereas depth meant the fraction of total T cells that were SARS-CoV-2-associated. Using the MIRA data, each spike-specific TCR was mapped to the spike region that the TCR reacts to and placed in a CD4 or CD8 class. Log10-transformed breadth and depth values were compared by one-way ANOVA with Sidak's multiple comparisons tests. In TCRdb, the immuneACCESS table is reduced to in-frame sequences with V and J assigned. These tables do not hold every clone; where another copy was compared, an unresolved V gene accounts for under half, and the others remain unexplained. D and trimming were read from the DNA, whereas the V and J calls and clone size are those reported in that table. This sample gives 170,000 or so clones in total; 90% of them show up just once. Roughly 1.6% of the sample is held by the ten biggest clonotypes.

Points on this clone: Its specific antigen is unknown. No much larger clonotype is one base removed from it; base qualities were not supplied.

From the cysteine up to the phenylalanine, the CDR3 has a length of 14 residues. Only CDR3 DNA remains: 42 bases, in frame from the first base. V lost 5 bases and J lost 4 bases; the stretch between them is 13 bases long. From the germline V gene (reference sequence), CDR1 is SEHNR and CDR2 is FQNEAQ. The sequence links TRBV7-9 to TRBJ2-3; the D gene is possibly TRBD2, with 6 bases matching. This sample comprised peripheral blood, obtained on day 0 of AZD1222 vaccination. This TCR derives from an adult in good health. The CDR3 protein: CASSRLGGPDTQYF. The nucleotide sequence is given as TGTGCCAGCAGCCGACTCGGGGGACCAGATACGCAGTATTTT.